The 10 T cell receptor beta chains listed next were all sequenced from one sample in a study of cytomegalovirus exposure and HLA in healthy donors. Vbeta (60) and Jbeta (13) primers were used in the PCR. Sequencing was performed with immunoSEQ multiplex PCR; in TCRdb, only in-frame clones are kept and a portion is missing. The sample has 120,000 to 150,000 clones, around 80% seen once; the top ten hold around 1.2%. The sample was PBMCs. The receptor set was obtained from a male donor in good health and CMV-seropositive.

This chain connects TRBV7-6 to TRBJ1-1; D uncertain. Trimming removed 2 bases at V and 2 bases at J, with 6 bases between. Looked up from germline, CDR1 is SGHVS and CDR2 is FNYEAQ. The CDR3 contains 13 residues. CDR3 DNA: TGTGCCAGCAGCTTACGCGGCAACACTGAAGCTTTCTTT. It is translated as CASSLRGNTEAFF.

The genes are TRBV5-1 and TRBJ1-2; no reliable D call. V lost 4 bases and J lost 3, with 10 bases in between. The CDR3 length is 13 residues. CDR1 SGHRS and CDR2 YFSETQ come from the germline V gene. CDR3 sequence (DNA): TGCGCCAGCAGCCCGGCCCAGGACTATGGCTACACCTTC. Translated, it gives CASSPAQDYGYTF. The full variable domain, rest sourced from reference TRBV5-1 and TRBJ1-2, is KAGVTQTPRYLIKTRGQQVTLSCSPISGHRSVSWYQQTPGQGLQFLFEYFSETQRNKGNFPGRFSGRQFSNSRSEMNVSTLELGDSALYLCASSPAQDYGYTFGSGTRLTVV.

This clone occurred once. This chain uses TRBV25-1 with TRBJ2-7, with D possibly TRBD1 on 7 matching bases. This CDR3 comprises 15 residues. Trimming pared 1 base from V and 0 bases from J, leaving 10 bases between. Germline-derived CDR1 and CDR2 are MGHDK and SYGVNS. CDR3: CASSESGGGSYEQYF. CDR3 nucleotides: TGTGCCAGCAGTGAATCAGGGGGAGGCTCCTACGAGCAGTACTTC.

This clone was recorded only once. The rearrangement uses TRBV7-9 and TRBJ2-2, with 7 nucleotides matching TRBD2. V was clipped by 6 bases and J by 7 bases; unmatched bases: 14. CDR1 and CDR2 from the germline V gene are SEHNR and FQNEAQ (reference sequence). CDR3 size: 16 residues. The DNA for the CDR3 is TGTGCCAGCAGACTGCAAGGACTAGTGGTTGGCGGGGAGCTGTTTTTT. Protein product: CASRLQGLVVGGELFF.

The chain recombines TRBV2 with TRBJ2-7; 7 positions agree with TRBD1. Germline V gene data show CDR1 as SNHLY and CDR2 as FYNNEI. CDR3 size: 15 residues. V was clipped by 4 bases and J by 2 bases; unmatched bases: 8. DNA of the CDR3: TGTGCCAGCAGTGGGCTGGGACAGCCTACCTACGAGCAGTACTTC. It is translated as CASSGLGQPTYEQYF.

The chain has TRBV4-3 and TRBJ2-7; D might be TRBD2 (6 bases). This CDR3 has 14 amino acids. V lost 5 bases and J lost 0, with 11 bases in between. CDR1 and CDR2 (germline): LGHNA, YSLEER. This chain's CDR3 is CASSMSGASYEQYF. CDR3 coding DNA: TGCGCCAGCAGCATGTCGGGAGCCTCCTACGAGCAGTACTTC.

The chain has TRBV27 and TRBJ1-5, with D maybe TRBD1 (6 bases). The CDR3 has 15 amino acids. The V gene lost 6 bases and the J gene lost 0 bases, with 12 bases spanning the gap. CDR1 is MNHEY, CDR2 SMNVEV, per germline (reference sequence). CDR3 protein: CASSAGVGSNQPQHF. In DNA, the CDR3 is TGTGCCAGCAGCGCAGGGGTGGGTAGCAATCAGCCCCAGCATTTT.

This clone showed up just a few times. The V call is TRBV5-6, the J call TRBJ1-5; possible D gene TRBD1, 5 bases. The germline V gene has CDR1 SGHDT and CDR2 YYEEEE. Trimming removed 5 bases from V and 5 bases from J, with 20 bases in between. The CDR3 is 16 residues long. The CDR3 here is CASSFFLGGDDQPQHF. The DNA of the CDR3 is TGTGCCAGCAGTTTCTTCTTGGGGGGGGACGATCAGCCCCAGCATTTT.

CDR3 nucleotide sequence: TGTGCCAGCACCCAGCTTGGGACAGGGCTTAGCACCGGGGAGCTGTTTTTT. Its protein product is CASTQLGTGLSTGELFF. The gene calls are TRBV28 and TRBJ2-2; 9 positions agree with TRBD1. V trimming: 7 bases; J trimming: 4 bases; junction bases outside the gene matches: 13. Germline V CDR1 and CDR2: MDHEN, SYDVKM. This CDR3 is built from 17 residues.

The gene calls are TRBV28 and TRBJ2-4; TRBD1 is a possible D gene (7 bases). The V end lost 3 bases, the J end lost 0 bases, and 18 bases lay between the germline ends. There are 18 residues in the CDR3. CDR1 is MDHEN and CDR2 is SYDVKM in the germline V gene. The CDR3 coding sequence is TGTGCCAGCAGTTTTTATGGCGGGACAGATCTAGCCAAAAACATTCAGTACTTC. Translation: CASSFYGGTDLAKNIQYF.